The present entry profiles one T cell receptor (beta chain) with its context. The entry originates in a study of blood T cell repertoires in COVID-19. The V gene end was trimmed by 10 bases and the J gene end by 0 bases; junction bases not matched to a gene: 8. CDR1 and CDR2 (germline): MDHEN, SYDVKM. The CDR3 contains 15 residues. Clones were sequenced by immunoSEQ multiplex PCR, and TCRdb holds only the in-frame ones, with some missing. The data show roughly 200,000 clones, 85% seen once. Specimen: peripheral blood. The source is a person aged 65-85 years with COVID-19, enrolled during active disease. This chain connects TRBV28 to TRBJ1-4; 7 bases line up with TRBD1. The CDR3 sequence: CATLRQGTTNEKLFF. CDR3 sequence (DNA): TGTGCCACCCTCCGACAGGGAACAACTAATGAAAAACTGTTTTTT.